Listed here are 27 T cell receptor beta chains from one sample, sequenced in a study of blood T cell repertoires in COVID-19. This table comes from immunoSEQ multiplex PCR, and its TCRdb copy is limited to in-frame clones, with some not included. In the table there are 200,000 to 250,000 clones, around 84% of which are singletons. The sequenced sample consisted of PBMCs or T cells enriched from blood (not recorded which). These receptors were taken from a man aged 35-49 years who had recovered from COVID-19.

The chain couples TRBV5-6 to TRBJ1-2, with D perhaps TRBD1 (6 bases). V lost 4 bases and J lost 7, with 14 bases in between. This CDR3 comprises 13 residues. The germline V gene encodes CDR1 SGHDT and CDR2 YYEEEE. CDR3 region: CASSGLWGLGYTF. The DNA for the CDR3 is TGTGCCAGCAGCGGTCTGTGGGGGCTTGGCTACACCTTC.

The sample holds one count of this clone. The rearrangement links TRBV6-1 to TRBJ2-7; D may be TRBD1 (6 bases). This CDR3 is built from 13 residues. Trimming took off 2 bases at V and 4 bases at J, with 9 bases between the two ends. CDR1 is MNHNS, CDR2 SASEGT, per germline. CDR3 sequence: CASSEHRAYEQYF. CDR3 bases: TGTGCCAGCAGTGAACACAGGGCATACGAGCAGTACTTC.

This rearrangement joins TRBV7-6 to TRBJ2-3; possibly TRBD2 for D (5 bases). CDR3 length: 16 residues. V was cut by 1 base and J by 2 bases, with 13 bases left in between. Germline CDR1 and CDR2: SGHVS and FNYEAQ. The CDR3 here is CASSLVGGPPTDTQYF. The DNA of the CDR3 is TGTGCCAGCAGCTTAGTGGGCGGGCCGCCCACAGATACGCAGTATTTT.

This rearrangement joins TRBV2 to TRBJ1-5, with D tentatively TRBD1 (6 bases). Trimming took 7 bases from V and 6 from J, leaving 13 bases between them. This CDR3 is built from 13 residues. Per the germline V gene, CDR1 is SNHLY and CDR2 is FYNNEI. CDR3 nucleotides: TGTGCCAGCAACGGGGGGCTCGGTCAGCCCCAGCATTTT. As protein: CASNGGLGQPQHF.

V gene TRBV11-2 combines with J gene TRBJ2-7; TRBD1 agrees at 8 bases. Germline loops: CDR1 SGHAT, CDR2 FQNNGV. This CDR3 has 14 amino acids. The V segment lost 5 bases and the J segment 2 bases; nucleotides outside the gene matches: 5. In DNA form, the CDR3 reads TGTGCCAGCAGCACGGAGGGACAGGCCTACGAGCAGTACTTC. Protein product: CASSTEGQAYEQYF.

The chain uses TRBV7-8 and TRBJ2-5, with D possibly being TRBD1 (5 bases). The V end was cut by 1 base, the J end by 2 bases, with 11 bases between. There are 15 residues in the CDR3. CDR1 and CDR2 from the germline V gene are SGHVS and FQNEAQ. CDR3 amino acids: CASSLEVRAQETQYF. The CDR3 DNA sequence: TGTGCCAGCAGCTTAGAGGTCAGGGCTCAAGAGACCCAGTACTTC.

The J gene is TRBJ1-3, the V gene TRBV5-1; maybe TRBD1 (5 bases). Germline values: CDR1 SGHRS, CDR2 YFSETQ. The V gene lost 3 bases and the J gene lost 9 bases, with 7 bases spanning the gap. The CDR3 is made up of 11 amino acids. CDR3 amino acids: CASSSGATIYF. In nucleotides, the CDR3 is TGCGCCAGCAGCTCTGGGGCCACCATATATTTT.

The CDR3 nucleotides read TGTGCCAGCAGTTCCCCTCTCGGTGGGAGGGAGACAGATACGCAGTATTTT. It yields the protein CASSSPLGGRETDTQYF. This chain connects TRBV28 to TRBJ2-3; 7 bases agree with TRBD2. The CDR3 totals 17 residues. The junction had 13 bases not matched to a gene; V was cut back by 4 bases and J by 3 bases. Germline loops: CDR1 MDHEN, CDR2 SYDVKM. The whole variable domain, filled in from reference TRBV28 and TRBJ2-3, reads DVKVTQSSRYLVKRTGEKVFLECVQDMDHENMFWYRQDPGLGLRLIYFSYDVKMKEKGDIPEGYSVSREKKERFSLILESASTNQTSMYLCASSSPLGGRETDTQYFGPGTRLTVL.

This clone occurred once. This chain links TRBV19 with TRBJ2-3; 9 bases are shared with TRBD2. The CDR3 spans 14 residues. Germline lookup yields CDR1 LNHDA and CDR2 SQIVND (reference sequence). With 7 bases clipped from V and 6 bases from J, the junction kept 8 bases outside the gene matches. CDR3 protein: CASMGGRALDTQYF. The CDR3 region has the DNA TGTGCCAGTATGGGCGGGAGGGCCTTGGATACGCAGTATTTT. The complete variable domain, with remaining parts taken from reference TRBV19 and TRBJ2-3, reads DGGITQSPKYLFRKEGQNVTLSCEQNLNHDAMYWYRQDPGQGLRLIYYSQIVNDFQKGDIAEGYSVSREKKESFPLTVTSAQKNPTAFYLCASMGGRALDTQYFGPGTRLTVL.

This clone was recorded only once. This chain connects TRBV7-9 to TRBJ2-1; D perhaps matches TRBD1 (6 bases). This CDR3 has 17 residues. Germline-derived CDR1 and CDR2 are SEHNR and FQNEAQ (reference sequence). V gave up 8 bases and J gave up 5 bases, with 25 bases separating them. DNA of the CDR3: TGTGCCAGCTATCCCGGGTTAGGGACATATAGCGACAATGAGCAGTTCTTC. Protein: CASYPGLGTYSDNEQFF.

The chain has TRBV24-1 and TRBJ2-2; D is possibly TRBD2 (5 bases). The length of the CDR3 is 16 residues. V dropped 5 bases and J dropped 3 bases, with 15 bases sitting between them. Germline assignment: CDR1 KGHDR and CDR2 SFDVKD. The CDR3 sequence: CATSGRGQDYTGELFF. Here the CDR3 DNA reads TGTGCCACCAGTGGTCGCGGGCAGGACTACACCGGGGAGCTGTTTTTT.

The table lists this clone with a few counts. The chain employs TRBV5-5 and TRBJ1-2; D not resolved. V was shortened by 4 bases and J by 2 bases, with 12 bases between the two germline ends. In germline, CDR1 is SGHKS, CDR2 YYEKEE (reference sequence). This CDR3 contains 14 residues. Written as DNA, the CDR3 is TGTGCCAGCAGCCCGGGAGGGAGCAACTATGGCTACACCTTC. Translated, it gives CASSPGGSNYGYTF. Full variable domain (outside the CDR3, taken from reference TRBV5-5 and TRBJ1-2): DAGVTQSPTHLIKTRGQQVTLRCSPISGHKSVSWYQQVLGQGPQFIFQYYEKEERGRGNFPDRFSARQFPNYSSELNVNALLLGDSALYLCASSPGGSNYGYTFGSGTRLTVV.

The chain links TRBV5-4 to TRBJ2-5, with D perhaps matching TRBD2 (6 bases). The CDR3 contains 15 residues. Trimming left V 1 base short and J 5 bases short, with 15 bases between. Germline lookup yields CDR1 SGHNT and CDR2 YYREEE (reference sequence). The CDR3 DNA is TGTGCCAGCAGCTTGCGGGGCGGGGTGGGGGAGACCCAGTACTTC. Its protein product is CASSLRGGVGETQYF.

The chain couples TRBV28 to TRBJ1-2, with 9 bases aligning to TRBD1. The CDR3 is 14 residues long. Trimming removed 6 bases from V and 2 bases from J; junction bases left unmatched: 4. Per germline, CDR1 MDHEN and CDR2 SYDVKM. In nucleotides, the CDR3 is TGTGCCAGCAGGTCTGGACAGGGGAACTATGGCTACACCTTC. Translation: CASRSGQGNYGYTF.

The chain employs TRBV12-3 or TRBV12-4 and TRBJ2-5; D gene ambiguous. The length of the CDR3 is 11 residues. The V gene lost 8 bases and the J gene lost 5 bases, with 9 bases spanning the gap. The CDR3 sequence: CASGTRETQYF. The CDR3 DNA sequence: TGTGCCAGCGGTACACGTGAGACCCAGTACTTC.

This chain connects TRBV29-1 to TRBJ2-1; perhaps TRBD2 as D (7 bases). This CDR3 is 14 amino acids long. Germline assignment: CDR1 SQVTM and CDR2 ANQGSEA. Trimming removed 7 bases at V and 12 bases at J, with 25 bases between. CDR3 protein: CSAPIGGASPRQFF. Written as DNA, the CDR3 is TGCAGCGCCCCTATAGGGGGGGCTTCCCCAAGGCAGTTCTTC.

A note on this clone: Other DNA sequences within the sample encode an identical CDR3. This chain connects TRBV28 to TRBJ1-5, with 7 bases aligning to TRBD1. This CDR3 is built from 14 residues. Germline V gene sequence: CDR1 MDHEN, CDR2 SYDVKM. The trim removed 8 bases at V and 1 base at J, leaving 5 bases unmatched. CDR3 sequence reads: CASSQGGSNQPQHF. The CDR3 bases are TGTGCCAGCTCTCAGGGGGGAAGCAATCAGCCCCAGCATTTT.

This clone showed up just a few times. The V call is TRBV12-5, the J call TRBJ2-3; D is unresolved. The CDR3 has 12 amino acids. Germline V gene sequence: CDR1 LGHNT, CDR2 FRNRAP. Between the trimmed V and J ends, which lost 5 bases and 2 bases, there was a span of 5 bases. The CDR3 protein is CASGPYTDTQYF. CDR3 sequence (DNA): TGTGCTAGTGGTCCGTACACAGATACGCAGTATTTT.

This clone was picked up one time. The J gene is TRBJ2-5, the V gene TRBV29-1, with no clear D. V was pared by 6 bases and J by 4 bases, with 9 bases between. CDR1 is SQVTM and CDR2 is ANQGSEA in the germline V gene. The CDR3 has 11 amino acids. CDR3: CSVNLLETQYF. CDR3 sequence (DNA): TGCAGCGTGAACCTACTAGAGACCCAGTACTTC.

The chain has TRBV21-1 and TRBJ2-7; no check of the table's D call, TRBD2, against the DNA was made. TRBV21-1 is termed a pseudogene. The CDR3 has 15 residues. The CDR3 spells CASSKEGGTPYEQYF. In DNA form, the CDR3 reads TGTGCCAGCAGCAAAGAGGGGGGGACACCCTACGAGCAGTACTTC.

This clone was counted ten times or more. In nucleotides, the CDR3 is TGTGCCAGCAGCCGGGGACTAGCGGAACAAGAGACCCAGTACTTC. Encoded protein: CASSRGLAEQETQYF. The V gene is TRBV5-4, the J gene TRBJ2-5, with 11 bases matching TRBD2. The CDR3 contains 15 residues. Germline V gene lookup returns CDR1 SGHNT and CDR2 YYREEE (reference sequence). With V trimmed by 4 bases and J by 2 bases, 4 bases remained unmatched.

This chain links TRBV29-1 with TRBJ2-7; 9 nucleotides align to TRBD1. Germline V gives CDR1 SQVTM, CDR2 ANQGSEA. V lost 2 bases and J lost 6; bases outside the gene matches: 5. This CDR3 is built from 13 residues. CDR3 in amino acids: CSVEPPDRGEQYF. The CDR3 nucleotides read TGCAGCGTTGAACCCCCGGACAGGGGCGAGCAGTACTTC.

The genes are TRBV18 and TRBJ2-1; 11 nucleotides line up with TRBD1. The CDR3 length is 15 residues. J lost 8 bases, V lost 6 bases, and 9 bases had no gene match. Germline V CDR1 and CDR2: KGHSH, LQKENI. The CDR3: CASSGTGGAGDEQFF. The CDR3, as DNA: TGTGCCAGCTCCGGGACAGGGGGAGCCGGCGATGAGCAGTTCTTC.

The chain has TRBV24-1 and TRBJ1-5; 12 positions match TRBD1. The CDR3 is made up of 17 amino acids. V shed 4 bases, J shed 4 bases, and the junction held 7 bases outside the gene matches. Per the germline V gene, CDR1 is KGHDR and CDR2 is SFDVKD. The CDR3 region has the DNA TGTGCCACCAGTGACCCGGGGACAGGGGGCGAGAATCAGCCCCAGCATTTT. It yields the protein CATSDPGTGGENQPQHF.

The chain combines TRBV3-1 (or the pseudogene TRBV3-2) with TRBJ2-3; 11 bases align to TRBD2. CDR1 and CDR2 from the germline V gene are LGHDT and YNNKEL (reference sequence). The CDR3 has 15 amino acids. The ends lost 7 bases at V and 2 bases at J; junction bases unmatched: 5. In DNA, the CDR3 is TGTGCCAGCAAGGGACTAGCGGCCCCCACAGATACGCAGTATTTT. It specifies CASKGLAAPTDTQYF.

This chain joins TRBV28 and TRBJ1-5; D possibly corresponds to TRBD1 (6 bases). The CDR3 has 12 residues. CDR1 and CDR2 from the germline V gene are MDHEN and SYDVKM. The V end was cut by 7 bases, the J end by 7 bases, with 11 bases between. CDR3 loop: CASTNRVQPQHF. As DNA, the CDR3 is TGTGCCAGCACAAACAGGGTACAGCCCCAGCATTTT.

The V gene is TRBV30, the J gene TRBJ1-1, with a tentative D call TRBD1 (6 bases). This CDR3 is built from 14 residues. The germline V and J ends were trimmed by 0 bases and 6 bases, with 14 bases remaining between them. Looked up from germline, CDR1 is GTSNPN and CDR2 is SVGIG (reference sequence). In nucleotides, the CDR3 is TGTGCCTGGAGTGTACGGAGCAGGGGAGCTGAAGCTTTCTTT. Protein sequence: CAWSVRSRGAEAFF. Supplemented by reference TRBV30 and TRBJ1-1, the full variable domain reads SQTIHQWPATLVQPVGSPLSLECTVEGTSNPNLYWYRQAAGRGLQLLFYSVGIGQISSEVPQNLSASRPQDRQFILSSKKLLLSDSGFYLCAWSVRSRGAEAFFGQGTRLTVV.